The T cell receptor (beta chain) described here comes from a study of blood T cell repertoires in COVID-19. Across the whole study: The United States, Italy and Spain were the sources of the acute and convalescent COVID-19 samples.

Per germline, CDR1 SGHTA and CDR2 FQGNSA. The V end lost 0 bases, the J end lost 5 bases, and 11 bases lay between the germline ends. The CDR3 is made up of 15 amino acids. Sequencing was performed with immunoSEQ multiplex PCR; in TCRdb, only in-frame clones are kept and a portion is missing. This sample has about 250,000 clones, with about 86% found just once. The sample was peripheral blood. This chain joins TRBV7-2 and TRBJ1-5, with TRBD1 as a possible D gene (5 bases). This sequence was found in a man older than 75 with acute or convalescent COVID-19. The CDR3 DNA sequence: TGTGCCAGCAGCTTAGCTTTGGGGGAGGATCAGCCCCAGCATTTT. Translated, it gives CASSLALGEDQPQHF.